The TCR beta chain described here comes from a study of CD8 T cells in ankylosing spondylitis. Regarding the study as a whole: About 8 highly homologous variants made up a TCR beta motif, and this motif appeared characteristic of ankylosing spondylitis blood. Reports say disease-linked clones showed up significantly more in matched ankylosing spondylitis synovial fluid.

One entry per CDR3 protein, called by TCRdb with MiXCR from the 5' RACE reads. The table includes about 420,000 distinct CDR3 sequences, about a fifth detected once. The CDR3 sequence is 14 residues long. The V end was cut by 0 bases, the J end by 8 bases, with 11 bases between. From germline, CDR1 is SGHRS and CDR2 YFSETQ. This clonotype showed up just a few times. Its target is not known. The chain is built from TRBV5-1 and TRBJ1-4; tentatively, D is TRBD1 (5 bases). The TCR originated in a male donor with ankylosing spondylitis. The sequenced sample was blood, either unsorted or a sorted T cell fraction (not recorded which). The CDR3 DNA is TGCGCCAGCAGCTTGGAGAGCGGGGGGGAAAAACTGTTTTTT. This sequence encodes CASSLESGGEKLFF.